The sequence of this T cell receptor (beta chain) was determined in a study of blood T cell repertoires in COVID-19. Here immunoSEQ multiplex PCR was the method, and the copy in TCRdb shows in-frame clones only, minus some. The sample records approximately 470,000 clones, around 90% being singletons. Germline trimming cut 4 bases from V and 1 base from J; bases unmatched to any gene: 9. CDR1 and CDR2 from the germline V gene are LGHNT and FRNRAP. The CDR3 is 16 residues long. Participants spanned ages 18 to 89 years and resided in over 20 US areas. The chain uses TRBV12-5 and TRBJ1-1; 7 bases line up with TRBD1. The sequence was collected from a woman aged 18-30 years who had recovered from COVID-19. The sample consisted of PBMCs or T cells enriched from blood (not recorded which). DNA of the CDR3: TGTGCTAGTGGTTCAGGAGGGGGCGGGGAGAACACTGAAGCTTTCTTT. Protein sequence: CASGSGGGGENTEAFF.